This T cell receptor beta chain appears in the sequencing data of a study of T-cell memory formation after mild COVID-19. Study context: TCR clusters were mostly donor specific. Whole-study findings and limits: Most CD4+ clones that shrank were in CM and EM, while CD8+ ones turned up in EMRA. Pre-infection memory held some responding clones, suggesting pre-existing cross-reactive T cells responded.

Germline V gene sequence: CDR1 MNHEY, CDR2 SMNVEV (reference sequence). The CDR3 has 17 residues. The V and J ends lost 2 bases and 0 bases respectively, with 14 bases between them. 5'RACE primed at constant segments yielded TCR alpha and TCR beta cDNA libraries bearing sample barcodes and UMIs. Via MiXCR, TCRdb re-called the 5' RACE reads, giving one row per CDR3 protein. The sample holds about 130,000 distinct CDR3 sequences, over 15% seen once. This clonotype was counted a few times. The antigen remains undetermined. This receptor was obtained from a man aged 18 to 29 who had mild COVID-19 (a few samples of this study predate the infection). Cell type and time point are not known. The source material was PBMCs or a T cell subset sorted from them (not recorded which). This sequence joins TRBV27 and TRBJ2-4; no definite D call. This chain's CDR3 is CASSLISGPLAKNIQYF. Written as DNA, the CDR3 is TGTGCCAGCAGTTTAATTTCAGGCCCACTAGCCAAAAACATTCAGTACTTC.